This entry features one T cell receptor (beta chain) sequence. The CDR3 is made up of 13 amino acids. Germline CDR1 and CDR2: MNHEY and SVGAGI. Trimming removed 6 bases from V and 1 base from J, with 9 bases in between. This record belongs to a study of control samples from healthy donors and cancer patients. TCRdb's table, derived via immunoSEQ multiplex PCR, lists solely in-frame clones and lacks some. Of tens of thousands of clones listed, approximately 93% were seen once; the top ten hold roughly 1.5%. The TCR originated in a woman aged 30 to 39 in good health. The specimen sequenced was blood. This chain connects TRBV6-5 to TRBJ1-1; no reliable D call. This CDR3 is CASSPTANTEAFF. Written as DNA, the CDR3 is TGTGCCAGCAGCCCAACAGCGAACACTGAAGCTTTCTTT.